The T cell receptor beta chain under discussion was sequenced for a study of blood T cell repertoires in COVID-19. At the level of the study: The United States, Italy and Spain provided the acute and convalescent COVID-19 samples. PBMCs, B-cell-depleted T cells, or T cells were the source of the cDNA or gDNA that made up the material.

The CDR3 has 15 residues. The trim removed 8 bases at V and 7 bases at J, leaving 10 bases unmatched. Germline values: CDR1 WNHNN, CDR2 SYGVQD (reference sequence). As processed by the authors: Reference gene primer amplification in the assay estimated nucleated cell counts. Only in-frame clones appear in the TCRdb table, and some are missing; sequencing was by immunoSEQ multiplex PCR. The V and J calls and the clone size are those of that table, but D and trimming were determined from the DNA. Counted here are tens of thousands of clones, 89% occurring once; the ten biggest clones make up under 5.5%.

The chain joins TRBV10-1 to TRBJ2-1; 11 positions match TRBD2. Material: peripheral blood. The source is a man aged 55 to 70 with COVID-19, enrolled during active disease. The CDR3 coding sequence is TGCGCCAGCTCTTCGGGGACTAGCGGTTGGAATGAGCAGTTCTTC. It codes for CASSSGTSGWNEQFF.